The 19 T cell receptor beta chains presented below share a single source sample, sequenced in a study of T-cell reconstitution after alpha-beta-depleted transplantation in children. The authors prepared the TCRbeta library with unique molecular identifiers. MiXCR, applied by TCRdb to the PCR reads, yields one record per CDR3 protein. The repertoire holds about 110,000 distinct CDR3 sequences, approximately 10% seen once, with under 35% in the top ten. Source: PBMCs, taken before TCRalphabeta/CD19-depleted stem cell transplant. These receptors were collected from a boy younger than 10 with acute lymphoblastic leukemia, due to receive a stem cell transplant.

This clonotype was observed many times. J is TRBJ2-3 and V is TRBV12-3 or TRBV12-4; 11 nucleotides line up with TRBD2. The CDR3 runs 16 residues. The V and J ends lost 6 bases and 0 bases, in that order; junction bases with no gene match: 5. For the CDR3, the DNA is TGTGCCAGCAGCTCGGGACTAGCGGCTAGCACAGATACGCAGTATTTT. Translating it yields CASSSGLAASTDTQYF.

This clonotype turned up a few times. The V call is TRBV11-2, the J call TRBJ2-2, with D unclear. Germline loops: CDR1 SGHAT, CDR2 FQNNGV. The CDR3 sequence is 14 residues long. V lost 6 bases, J lost 7 bases, and 15 bases lay in between. CDR3 in amino acids: CASRYLVTDGELFF. The CDR3 DNA is TGTGCCAGCAGATATTTAGTAACCGACGGGGAGCTGTTTTTT.

The chain employs TRBV7-9 and TRBJ2-1; D perhaps matches TRBD2 (6 bases). This CDR3 comprises 17 residues. V was pared by 4 bases and J by 8 bases, with 24 bases between. Germline assignment: CDR1 SEHNR and CDR2 FQNEAQ (reference sequence). CDR3 protein: CASSSTTRASAGHEQFF. The CDR3 region has the DNA TGTGCCAGCAGCTCGACAACCCGGGCTAGCGCGGGACATGAGCAGTTCTTC.

This clonotype was observed a few times. The V gene is TRBV6-5, the J gene TRBJ2-2; no clear D gene. V lost 8 bases to trimming and J lost 1 base, with 8 bases between them. Germline V CDR1 and CDR2: MNHEY, SVGAGI. The CDR3 sequence is 13 residues long. CDR3 nucleotide sequence: TGTGCCAGCCATAACGGGAACACCGGGGAGCTGTTTTTT. Translated: CASHNGNTGELFF.

The V call is TRBV20-1, the J call TRBJ2-4, with D uncertain. V shed 7 bases and J shed 6 bases, with 10 bases lying between them. CDR1 and CDR2 from the germline V gene are DFQATT and SNEGSKA (reference sequence). The CDR3 totals 11 residues. The CDR3 is CSGVVGNIQYF. Written as DNA, the CDR3 is TGCAGTGGGGTCGTCGGAAACATTCAGTACTTC.

This chain uses TRBV12-3 or TRBV12-4 with TRBJ2-7; 10 bases match TRBD2. The ends lost 5 bases at V and 4 bases at J; junction bases unmatched: 8. The length of the CDR3 is 15 residues. CDR3 sequence reads: CASSPSSGRVYEQYF. As DNA, the CDR3 is TGTGCCAGCAGTCCCTCTAGCGGGAGAGTGTACGAGCAGTACTTC.

Many counts were recorded for this clonotype. The chain joins TRBV6-5 to TRBJ2-1, with a weak D call TRBD2 (5 bases). Germline CDR1 and CDR2: MNHEY and SVGAGI. With 2 bases removed from V and 6 bases from J, the gap between germline ends came to 17 bases. The CDR3 covers 16 residues. The CDR3 is CASSYREIASGNEQFF. The CDR3 DNA sequence: TGTGCCAGCAGTTACAGAGAAATAGCGTCCGGCAATGAGCAGTTCTTC.

Many counts were recorded for this clonotype. V and J are TRBV20-1 and TRBJ2-7; 7 nucleotides align to TRBD1. CDR3 length: 17 residues. Germline assignment: CDR1 DFQATT and CDR2 SNEGSKA (reference sequence). The ends lost 4 bases at V and 3 bases at J; junction bases unmatched: 18. CDR3 loop: CSATLGQAKLRRYEQYF. The CDR3 nucleotides read TGCAGTGCTACGTTAGGACAGGCTAAATTGAGACGCTACGAGCAGTACTTC.

This clonotype has a handful of counts. This rearrangement joins TRBV27 to TRBJ2-1; 8 nucleotides agree with TRBD2. The V and J ends lost 5 bases and 4 bases, in that order; junction bases with no gene match: 4. Germline assignment: CDR1 MNHEY and CDR2 SMNVEV (reference sequence). The CDR3 spans 14 residues. CDR3 coding DNA: TGTGCCAGCAGTATCAGCGGGAGTTACAATGAGCAGTTCTTC. Protein sequence: CASSISGSYNEQFF.

This clonotype was counted a few times. This chain connects TRBV5-1 to TRBJ2-1; either TRBD1 or TRBD2 may fit D (5 bases each). CDR3 length equals 15 residues. CDR1 and CDR2 (germline): SGHRS, YFSETQ. Deletions cut 4 bases from V and 0 bases from J, with 11 bases between. The chain's CDR3 is CASSPGTSSYNEQFF. For the CDR3, the DNA is TGCGCCAGCAGCCCCGGGACCAGCTCCTACAATGAGCAGTTCTTC. The full variable domain, with the rest looked up from reference TRBV5-1 and TRBJ2-1, is KAGVTQTPRYLIKTRGQQVTLSCSPISGHRSVSWYQQTPGQGLQFLFEYFSETQRNKGNFPGRFSGRQFSNSRSEMNVSTLELGDSALYLCASSPGTSSYNEQFFGPGTRLTVL.

With respect to this clonotype: The CDR3 does not end in the conserved phenylalanine or tryptophan, so this is likely a read error. The rearrangement joins TRBV20-1 to TRBJ1-1; D is possibly TRBD1 (5 bases). Germline CDR1 reads DFQATT; CDR2 reads SNEGSKA (reference sequence). There are 13 residues in the CDR3. V lost 3 bases, J lost 3 bases, and 11 bases lay in between. The CDR3 DNA reads as TGCAGTGCTAGGCAGTGGGGGGACACTGAAGCTTTCCTT. Translated: CSARQWGDTEAFL.

This clonotype was counted at least ten times. The V and J genes are TRBV6-1 and TRBJ2-1; TRBD1 aligns across 10 bases. The germline V gene has CDR1 MNHNS and CDR2 SASEGT. The CDR3 length is 14 residues. V shed 8 bases, J shed 8 bases, and the junction held 9 bases outside the gene matches. The CDR3, as DNA: TGTGCCAGCGGCGGGACAGGGGAGAGCGATGAGCAGTTCTTC. Translation: CASGGTGESDEQFF.

The rearrangement joins TRBV7-2 to TRBJ1-2; unclear D gene. CDR1 is SGHTA and CDR2 is FQGNSA in the germline V gene. V was pared by 2 bases and J by 0 bases, with 10 bases between. The CDR3 runs to 15 residues. The CDR3 DNA follows: TGTGCCAGCAGCTTAACGGGCCCCGCTAACTATGGCTACACCTTC. Translated: CASSLTGPANYGYTF.

The chain couples TRBV12-3 or TRBV12-4 to TRBJ1-5; weak D call: TRBD1 (5 bases). CDR3 length: 15 residues. Trimming took off 2 bases at V and 7 bases at J, with 15 bases between the two ends. Here the CDR3 DNA reads TGTGCCAGCAGTTTAATGGCGGGGGGTAGGCAGCCCCAGCATTTT. Amino acid sequence: CASSLMAGGRQPQHF.

This clonotype has ten or more counts. This chain links TRBV20-1 with TRBJ2-3; unclear D gene. CDR1 and CDR2 from the germline V gene are DFQATT and SNEGSKA (reference sequence). CDR3 length: 14 amino acids. V was trimmed by 6 bases and J by 8 bases, leaving 21 bases between them. The chain's CDR3 is CSAHTETPPSTQYF. The CDR3 bases are TGCAGTGCCCACACGGAGACTCCGCCGAGTACGCAGTATTTT.

By share, this clonotype counts as medium-sized. The chain joins TRBV27 to TRBJ1-2; the D gene is possibly TRBD1 (6 bases). Deletions cut 5 bases from V and 0 bases from J, with 19 bases between. This CDR3 comprises 17 residues. Germline lookup yields CDR1 MNHEY and CDR2 SMNVEV (reference sequence). The CDR3 DNA reads TGTGCCAGCAGTCCACGCGCCGGGGGCGGGTCTAACTATGGCTACACCTTC. Translated, it gives CASSPRAGGGSNYGYTF.

This clonotype was seen a handful of times. The V call is TRBV28, the J call TRBJ1-5, with 8 bases aligning to TRBD1. Germline loops: CDR1 MDHEN, CDR2 SYDVKM. The V segment lost 5 bases and the J segment 5 bases; nucleotides outside the gene matches: 8. The CDR3 contains 15 residues. CDR3 coding DNA: TGTGCCAGCAGTACCCGGACAGGGAGTCATCAGCCCCAGCATTTT. Protein sequence: CASSTRTGSHQPQHF.

In regard to this clonotype: Germline is not matched at one junction end, which may reflect a read error. The chain joins TRBV12-3 or TRBV12-4 to TRBJ2-2; either TRBD1 or TRBD2 may supply D (6 bases each). This CDR3 comprises 18 residues. CDR3 sequence: CASRHHSQGRGNPGELFF. The CDR3 DNA sequence: TGTGCCAGCAGACATCATTCACAGGGTCGCGGGAACCCCGGGGAGCTGTTTTTT.

The rearrangement joins TRBV2 to TRBJ2-7, with D unresolved. The CDR3 contains 13 residues. The ends were cut back, 5 bases at V and 2 bases at J, with 10 bases in the middle. Germline V gene data show CDR1 as SNHLY and CDR2 as FYNNEI. CDR3 amino acids: CASSYNIPYEQYF. The CDR3 DNA reads as TGTGCCAGCAGTTACAACATACCCTACGAGCAGTACTTC.